What follows are 26 T cell receptor beta chains derived from one specimen sequenced in a study of cytomegalovirus exposure and HLA in healthy donors. PCR employed 60 Vbeta and 13 Jbeta primers. Method: immunoSEQ multiplex PCR; TCRdb's copy keeps in-frame clones and lacks some. The profile shows over 70,000 clones, roughly 78% of them singletons. Material: PBMCs. These receptors all come from a male donor in good health and CMV-seropositive.

This chain connects TRBV6-6 to TRBJ2-5; maybe TRBD1 (5 bases). V was shortened by 2 bases and J by 3 bases, with 16 bases between the two germline ends. Germline V lookup: CDR1 MNHNY, CDR2 SVGAGI (reference sequence). The CDR3 runs to 16 residues. The CDR3 sequence is CASSYGAGIIKETQYF. The CDR3 DNA reads TGTGCCAGCAGTTACGGGGCAGGGATAATTAAAGAGACCCAGTACTTC.

The V call is TRBV6-6, the J call TRBJ1-5; no clear D gene. The CDR3 covers 15 residues. CDR1 and CDR2 from the germline V gene are MNHNY and SVGAGI (reference sequence). V lost 4 bases, J lost 0 bases, and 10 bases lay in between. DNA of the CDR3: TGTGCCAGCAGTTTTCAGGACTATAGCAATCAGCCCCAGCATTTT. Protein: CASSFQDYSNQPQHF.

The chain uses TRBV7-8 and TRBJ1-2, with a possible D match to TRBD1 (6 bases). This CDR3 is built from 14 residues. Germline V CDR1 and CDR2: SGHVS, FQNEAQ. Trimming took off 4 bases at V and 5 bases at J, with 14 bases between the two ends. The CDR3 sequence: CASSSREGVYGYTF. The CDR3 DNA follows: TGTGCCAGCAGCTCTCGGGAGGGGGTGTATGGCTACACCTTC.

The chain couples TRBV7-2 to TRBJ2-2; TRBD1 is a possible D gene (5 bases). Trimming shortened V by 4 bases and J by 4 bases, and 13 bases separated the two germline ends. CDR3 length: 15 residues. Germline V lookup: CDR1 SGHTA, CDR2 FQGNSA. The CDR3 coding sequence is TGTGCCAGCAGCTCCACTGGGGCCCCCACCGGGGAGCTGTTTTTT. Its translation is CASSSTGAPTGELFF.

V gene TRBV6-6 combines with J gene TRBJ2-7; D gene uncertain. Germline V gene sequence: CDR1 MNHNY, CDR2 SVGAGI (reference sequence). Trimming shortened V by 5 bases and J by 4 bases, and 9 bases separated the two germline ends. CDR3 length equals 12 residues. CDR3 sequence (DNA): TGTGCCAGCAGTCCCGCGTGGTACGAGCAGTACTTC. Translated, it gives CASSPAWYEQYF.

The chain has TRBV13 and TRBJ2-1; TRBD2 matches 11 bases. The trim removed 4 bases at V and 7 bases at J, leaving 6 bases unmatched. This CDR3 has 15 amino acids. CDR1 and CDR2 from the germline V gene are PRHDT and FYEKMQ (reference sequence). The CDR3 loop reads CASSSLRLAGNEQFF. In DNA form, the CDR3 reads TGTGCCAGCAGCTCTCTTCGACTAGCGGGAAATGAGCAGTTCTTC.

Worth noting for this clone: The junction shows a germline mismatch at one end, possibly a read error. This chain connects TRBV30 to TRBJ1-5; 9 positions match TRBD1. The CDR3 extends over 14 amino acids. Per the germline V gene, CDR1 is GTSNPN and CDR2 is SVGIG (reference sequence). The CDR3 spells CAWSMTGGNQPQNF. In nucleotides, the CDR3 is TGTGCCTGGAGTATGACAGGGGGAAATCAGCCCCAGAATTTT.

The chain recombines TRBV5-4 with TRBJ2-3; TRBD2 aligns across 10 bases. From germline, CDR1 is SGHNT and CDR2 YYREEE (reference sequence). This CDR3 is 16 amino acids long. The V gene end was trimmed by 4 bases and the J gene end by 3 bases; junction bases not matched to a gene: 8. The CDR3 loop reads CASSPWLAGVTDTQYF. Here the CDR3 DNA reads TGTGCCAGCAGCCCATGGCTAGCGGGGGTAACAGATACGCAGTATTTT.

The V and J genes are TRBV18 and TRBJ2-7, with 7 bases identical to TRBD2. Trimming took 1 base from V and 4 from J; bases not matched to a gene: 13. CDR1 is KGHSH and CDR2 is LQKENI in the germline V gene. The CDR3 is 17 residues long. The CDR3 sequence is CASSPRIAGQALYEQYF. The CDR3 coding sequence is TGTGCCAGCTCACCACGAATAGCGGGCCAGGCACTTTACGAGCAGTACTTC.

The gene calls are TRBV9 and TRBJ1-2; 7 bases align to TRBD1. CDR3 length equals 15 residues. The germline gives CDR1 SGDLS, CDR2 YYNGEE. V lost 0 bases and J lost 3; bases outside the gene matches: 5. CDR3 loop: CASSVDPGGYYGYTF. The CDR3 DNA sequence: TGTGCCAGCAGCGTAGACCCAGGGGGATACTATGGCTACACCTTC.

The chain is built from TRBV5-1 and TRBJ2-1; 11 bases line up with TRBD2. The V and J ends lost 4 bases and 4 bases, in that order; junction bases with no gene match: 4. Germline CDR1 SGHRS, CDR2 YFSETQ. The CDR3 runs 15 residues. CDR3 DNA: TGCGCCAGCAGCGTGACTAGCGGGATTTACAATGAGCAGTTCTTC. Encoded protein: CASSVTSGIYNEQFF.

This chain links TRBV7-8 with TRBJ2-3, with 9 bases fitting TRBD2. The ends lost 1 base at V and 5 bases at J; junction bases unmatched: 10. Germline V gene lookup returns CDR1 SGHVS and CDR2 FQNEAQ. This CDR3 has 17 amino acids. CDR3 residues: CASSLVALAGLGDTQYF. Written as DNA, the CDR3 is TGTGCCAGCAGCTTAGTTGCGCTAGCGGGGCTGGGAGATACGCAGTATTTT.

J is TRBJ1-1 and V is TRBV10-3, with 11 bases that match TRBD1. After removal of 2 bases from V and 4 bases from J, the junction contained 6 bases not matched to a gene. This CDR3 has 16 residues. Germline V gives CDR1 ENHRY, CDR2 SYGVKD. This chain's CDR3 is CAISEPSGTGGTEAFF. CDR3 bases: TGTGCCATCAGTGAGCCGTCCGGGACAGGGGGCACTGAAGCTTTCTTT.

This chain connects TRBV4-2 to TRBJ2-3; 9 bases align to TRBD2. This CDR3 spans 16 amino acids. V gave up 1 base and J gave up 4 bases; unmatched junction bases: 6. The germline CDR1 and CDR2 sequences are LGHNA and YNFKEQ. The CDR3 loop reads CASSQVQAGGPDTQYF. CDR3 DNA: TGTGCCAGCAGCCAAGTCCAAGCGGGAGGACCAGATACGCAGTATTTT.

For the CDR3, the DNA is TGTGCCAGCACCGGGGGTGGTACGCAGTATTTT. This sequence encodes CASTGGGTQYF. The rearrangement joins TRBV2 to TRBJ2-3, with a possible D match to TRBD2 (6 bases). In germline, CDR1 is SNHLY, CDR2 FYNNEI. This CDR3 is 11 amino acids long. V lost 7 bases and J lost 8, with 10 bases in between.

The V call is TRBV19, the J call TRBJ2-3, with D perhaps matching TRBD1 (6 bases). Germline V gives CDR1 LNHDA, CDR2 SQIVND (reference sequence). V lost 6 bases, J lost 0 bases, and 19 bases lay in between. The CDR3 length is 17 residues. The CDR3 DNA reads TGTGCCAGTAGCACGGAATGGGACAATCCTAGCACAGATACGCAGTATTTT. Residues: CASSTEWDNPSTDTQYF.

This chain uses TRBV7-2 with TRBJ2-2; 8 nucleotides align to TRBD2. This CDR3 is built from 15 residues. The V segment lost 2 bases and the J segment 5 bases; nucleotides outside the gene matches: 4. Germline assignment: CDR1 SGHTA and CDR2 FQGNSA. In DNA form, the CDR3 reads TGTGCCAGCAGCTTATCGGGACTAGGTACCGGGGAGCTGTTTTTT. This translates into CASSLSGLGTGELFF. Together with reference TRBV7-2 and TRBJ2-2, the CDR3 gives the full variable domain: GAGVSQSPSNKVTEKGKDVELRCDPISGHTALYWYRQSLGQGLEFLIYFQGNSAPDKSGLPSDRFSAERTGGSVSTLTIQRTQQEDSAVYLCASSLSGLGTGELFFGEGSRLTVL.

J is TRBJ2-7 and V is TRBV7-8, with D uncertain. Germline V gives CDR1 SGHVS, CDR2 FQNEAQ. Deletions cut 0 bases from V and 5 bases from J, with 14 bases between. This CDR3 is built from 15 residues. In nucleotides, the CDR3 is TGTGCCAGCAGCTTAGCCAGTATCATGGTCAACGAGCAGTACTTC. Translated, it gives CASSLASIMVNEQYF.

The J gene is TRBJ2-7, the V gene TRBV6-1; 7 positions match TRBD1. This CDR3 is built from 11 residues. Germline trimming cut 9 bases from V and 3 bases from J; bases unmatched to any gene: 2. Germline V gene data show CDR1 as MNHNS and CDR2 as SASEGT. The CDR3 DNA reads as TGTGCCAGAGACAGGGTCTACGAGCAGTACTTC. The encoded protein is CARDRVYEQYF.

This sequence joins TRBV5-1 and TRBJ2-7, with 10 bases lining up with TRBD1. With V trimmed by 7 bases and J by 7 bases, 8 bases remained unmatched. CDR1 and CDR2 from the germline V gene are SGHRS and YFSETQ. The CDR3 extends over 13 amino acids. The CDR3 protein is CASGRDRGREQYF. In DNA, the CDR3 is TGCGCCAGCGGCCGGGACAGGGGACGAGAGCAGTACTTC. Full variable domain (outside the CDR3, taken from reference TRBV5-1 and TRBJ2-7): KAGVTQTPRYLIKTRGQQVTLSCSPISGHRSVSWYQQTPGQGLQFLFEYFSETQRNKGNFPGRFSGRQFSNSRSEMNVSTLELGDSALYLCASGRDRGREQYFGPGTRLTVT.

This chain uses TRBV28 with TRBJ2-2; 7 bases are shared with TRBD2. With V trimmed by 3 bases and J by 1 base, 5 bases remained unmatched. The CDR3 is 16 residues long. The V gene's germline CDR1 is MDHEN and CDR2 SYDVKM. The CDR3 sequence: CASSLALAKNTGELFF. The DNA for the CDR3 is TGTGCCAGCAGTTTGGCACTAGCGAAGAACACCGGGGAGCTGTTTTTT.

This clone was seen a single time. The chain has TRBV29-1 and TRBJ2-3; D ambiguous. With 2 bases removed from V and 0 bases from J, the gap between germline ends came to 9 bases. This CDR3 is 14 amino acids long. Germline CDR1 is SQVTM and CDR2 is ANQGSEA. CDR3 DNA: TGCAGCGTTGAAAGACTCACTAGCACAGATACGCAGTATTTT. Its protein is CSVERLTSTDTQYF.

The V call is TRBV7-9, the J call TRBJ2-1; 10 bases align to TRBD2. The germline V gene encodes CDR1 SEHNR and CDR2 FQNEAQ (reference sequence). The CDR3 length is 15 residues. V shed 2 bases, J shed 8 bases, and the junction held 6 bases outside the gene matches. The CDR3 here is CASSLMSSGSYEQFF. CDR3 coding DNA: TGTGCCAGCAGCTTAATGTCTAGCGGGAGCTATGAGCAGTTCTTC.

This clone was seen just once. V and J are TRBV9 and TRBJ2-7; 9 nucleotides align to TRBD2. V lost 0 bases, J lost 6 bases, and 7 bases stayed unmatched. Germline CDR1 reads SGDLS; CDR2 reads YYNGEE. This CDR3 has 15 residues. In DNA, the CDR3 is TGTGCCAGCAGCGTAGATCCTAGCGGGATCCCCGAGCAGTACTTC. Translating gives CASSVDPSGIPEQYF.

The V gene is TRBV9, the J gene TRBJ2-2; no clear D. The germline V gene encodes CDR1 SGDLS and CDR2 YYNGEE. V was trimmed by 2 bases and J by 0 bases, leaving 8 bases between them. CDR3 size: 15 residues. In DNA form, the CDR3 reads TGTGCCAGCAGCGTTCTTGCGGCGAACACCGGGGAGCTGTTTTTT. Translation: CASSVLAANTGELFF.

V gene TRBV10-3 combines with J gene TRBJ1-1; TRBD1 matches 7 bases. CDR3 size: 15 residues. Trimming removed 6 bases from V and 2 bases from J; junction bases left unmatched: 9. Germline values: CDR1 ENHRY, CDR2 SYGVKD. DNA for the CDR3: TGTGCCATCAGCCTATACGGGACAGCAAACACTGAAGCTTTCTTT. It yields the protein CAISLYGTANTEAFF.